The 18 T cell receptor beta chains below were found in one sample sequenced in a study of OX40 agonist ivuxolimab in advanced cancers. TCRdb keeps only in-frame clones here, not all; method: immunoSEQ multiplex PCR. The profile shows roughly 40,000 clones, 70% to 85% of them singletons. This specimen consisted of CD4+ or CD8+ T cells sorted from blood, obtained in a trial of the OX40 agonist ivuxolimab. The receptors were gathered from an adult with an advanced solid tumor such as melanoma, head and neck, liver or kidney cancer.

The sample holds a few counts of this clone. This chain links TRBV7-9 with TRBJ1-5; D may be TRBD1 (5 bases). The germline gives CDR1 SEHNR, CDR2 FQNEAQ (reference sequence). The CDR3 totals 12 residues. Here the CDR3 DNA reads TGTGCAGGCAGCTTAGACAGTCAGCCCCAGCATTTT. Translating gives CAGSLDSQPQHF.

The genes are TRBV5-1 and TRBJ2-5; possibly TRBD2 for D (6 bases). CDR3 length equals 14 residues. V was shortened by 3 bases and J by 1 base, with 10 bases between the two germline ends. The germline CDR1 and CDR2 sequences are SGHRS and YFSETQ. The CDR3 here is CASSSLATQETQYF. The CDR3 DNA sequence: TGCGCCAGCAGCTCTCTAGCGACCCAAGAGACCCAGTACTTC.

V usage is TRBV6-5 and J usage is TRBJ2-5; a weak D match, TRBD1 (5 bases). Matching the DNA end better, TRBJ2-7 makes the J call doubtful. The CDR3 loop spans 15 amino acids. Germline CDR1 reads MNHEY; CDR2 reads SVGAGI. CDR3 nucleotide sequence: TGTGCCAGCAGTTACGGTACAGGTTTATCCTACGAGCAGTACTTC. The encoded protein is CASSYGTGLSYEQYF.

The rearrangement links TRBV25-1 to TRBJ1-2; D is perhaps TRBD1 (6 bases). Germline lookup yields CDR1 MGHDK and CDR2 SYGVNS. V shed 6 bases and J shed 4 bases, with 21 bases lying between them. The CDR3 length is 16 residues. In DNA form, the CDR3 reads TGTGCCAGCAGCCCCGGGACAATTGGGTGGTCCTATGGCTACACCTTC. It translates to CASSPGTIGWSYGYTF.

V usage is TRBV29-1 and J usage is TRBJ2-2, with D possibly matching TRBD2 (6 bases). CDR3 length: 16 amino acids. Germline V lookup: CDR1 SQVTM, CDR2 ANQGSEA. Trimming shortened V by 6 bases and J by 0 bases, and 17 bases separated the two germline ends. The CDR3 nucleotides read TGCAGCGTGGGGCGGGACCCCAGTTCGAACACCGGGGAGCTGTTTTTT. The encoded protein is CSVGRDPSSNTGELFF.

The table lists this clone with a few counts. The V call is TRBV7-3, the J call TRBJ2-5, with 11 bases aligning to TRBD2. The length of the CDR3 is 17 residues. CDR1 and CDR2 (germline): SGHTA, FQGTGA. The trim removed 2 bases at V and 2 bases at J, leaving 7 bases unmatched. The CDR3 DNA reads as TGTGCCAGCAGCTTAGGACGACTAGCGGGGCATCAAGAGACCCAGTACTTC. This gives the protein CASSLGRLAGHQETQYF.

The CDR3 DNA reads as TGCGCCAGCAGCCAAGGGGGACTTTACAATGAGCAGTTCTTC. Encoded protein: CASSQGGLYNEQFF. V is TRBV4-3 and J is TRBJ2-1; tentative D call: TRBD2 (6 bases). The V and J ends lost 1 base and 4 bases respectively, with 8 bases between them. The CDR3 length is 14 residues. The V gene's germline CDR1 is LGHNA and CDR2 YSLEER.

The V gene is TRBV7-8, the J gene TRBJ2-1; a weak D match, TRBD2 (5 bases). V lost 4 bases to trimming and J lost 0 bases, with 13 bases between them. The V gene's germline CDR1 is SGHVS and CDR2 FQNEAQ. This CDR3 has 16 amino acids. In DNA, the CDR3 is TGTGCCAGCAGCTCCTGGACTGGGAGCTCCTACAATGAGCAGTTCTTC. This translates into CASSSWTGSSYNEQFF.

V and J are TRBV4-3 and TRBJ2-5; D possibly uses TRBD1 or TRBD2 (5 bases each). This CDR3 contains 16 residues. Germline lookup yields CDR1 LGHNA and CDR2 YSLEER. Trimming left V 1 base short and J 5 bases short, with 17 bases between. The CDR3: CASSQVSGPKGETQYF. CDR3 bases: TGCGCCAGCAGCCAAGTATCGGGGCCGAAAGGGGAGACCCAGTACTTC.

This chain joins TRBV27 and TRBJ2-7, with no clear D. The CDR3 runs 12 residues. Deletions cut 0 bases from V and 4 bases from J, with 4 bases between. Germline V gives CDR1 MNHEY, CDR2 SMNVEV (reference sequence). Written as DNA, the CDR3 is TGTGCCAGCAGTTTATCGGGGTACGAGCAGTACTTC. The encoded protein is CASSLSGYEQYF.

The CDR3 bases are TGTGCCAGCAGTGAAATGGGACAGCACTCCTATAATTCACCCCTCCACTTT. Residues: CASSEMGQHSYNSPLHF. The chain combines TRBV6-1 with TRBJ1-6, with TRBD1 matching over 7 bases. The CDR3 covers 17 residues. The germline V gene has CDR1 MNHNS and CDR2 SASEGT. The V gene end was trimmed by 2 bases and the J gene end by 0 bases; junction bases not matched to a gene: 4.

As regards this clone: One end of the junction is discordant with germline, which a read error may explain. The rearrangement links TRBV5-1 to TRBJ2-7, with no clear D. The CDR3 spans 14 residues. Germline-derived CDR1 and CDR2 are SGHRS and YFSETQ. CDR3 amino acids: CASSLPTTSSEQYF. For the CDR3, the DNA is TGCGCCAGCAGCTTACCGACAACGTCCTCCGAGCAGTACTTC.

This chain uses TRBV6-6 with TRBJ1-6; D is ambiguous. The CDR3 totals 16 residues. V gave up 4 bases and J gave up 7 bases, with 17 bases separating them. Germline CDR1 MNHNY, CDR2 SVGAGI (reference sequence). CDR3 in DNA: TGTGCCAGCAGTTCCCGACTACACACTTCCAATTCACCCCTCCACTTT. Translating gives CASSSRLHTSNSPLHF.

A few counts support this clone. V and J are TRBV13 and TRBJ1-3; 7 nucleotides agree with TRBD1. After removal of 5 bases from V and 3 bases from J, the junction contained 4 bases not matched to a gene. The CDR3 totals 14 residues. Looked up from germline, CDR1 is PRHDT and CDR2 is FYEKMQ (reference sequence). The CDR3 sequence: CASSTTGIGNTIYF. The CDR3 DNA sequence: TGTGCCAGCAGCACGACAGGGATTGGAAACACCATATATTTT.

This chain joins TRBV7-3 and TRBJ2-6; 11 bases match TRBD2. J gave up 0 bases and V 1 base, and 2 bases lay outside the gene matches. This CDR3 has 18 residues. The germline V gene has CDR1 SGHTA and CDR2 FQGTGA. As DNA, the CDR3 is TGTGCCAGCAGCTTAAGCACTAGCGGGGGCTCTGGGGCCAACGTCCTGACTTTC. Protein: CASSLSTSGGSGANVLTF.

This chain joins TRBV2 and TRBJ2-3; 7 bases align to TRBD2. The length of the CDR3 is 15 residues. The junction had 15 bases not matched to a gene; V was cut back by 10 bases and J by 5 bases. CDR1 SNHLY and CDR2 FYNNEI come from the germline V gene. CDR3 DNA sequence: TGTGCCAATTCTGCGGGACGCACGGGAGGAGATACGCAGTATTTT. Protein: CANSAGRTGGDTQYF.

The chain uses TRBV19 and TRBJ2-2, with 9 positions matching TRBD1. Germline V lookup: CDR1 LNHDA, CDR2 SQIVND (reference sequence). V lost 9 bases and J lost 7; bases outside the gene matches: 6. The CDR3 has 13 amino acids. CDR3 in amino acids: CASTTGGHGELFF. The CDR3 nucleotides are TGTGCCAGCACCACAGGGGGCCACGGGGAGCTGTTTTTT. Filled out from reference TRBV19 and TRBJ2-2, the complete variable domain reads DGGITQSPKYLFRKEGQNVTLSCEQNLNHDAMYWYRQDPGQGLRLIYYSQIVNDFQKGDIAEGYSVSREKKESFPLTVTSAQKNPTAFYLCASTTGGHGELFFGEGSRLTVL.

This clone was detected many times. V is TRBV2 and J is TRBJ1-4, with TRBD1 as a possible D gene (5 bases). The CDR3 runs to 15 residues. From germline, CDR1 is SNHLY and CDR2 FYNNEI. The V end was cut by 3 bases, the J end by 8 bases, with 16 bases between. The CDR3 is CASSEGGTPTEKLFF. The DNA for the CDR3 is TGTGCCAGCAGTGAGGGCGGGACTCCGACCGAAAAACTGTTTTTT.